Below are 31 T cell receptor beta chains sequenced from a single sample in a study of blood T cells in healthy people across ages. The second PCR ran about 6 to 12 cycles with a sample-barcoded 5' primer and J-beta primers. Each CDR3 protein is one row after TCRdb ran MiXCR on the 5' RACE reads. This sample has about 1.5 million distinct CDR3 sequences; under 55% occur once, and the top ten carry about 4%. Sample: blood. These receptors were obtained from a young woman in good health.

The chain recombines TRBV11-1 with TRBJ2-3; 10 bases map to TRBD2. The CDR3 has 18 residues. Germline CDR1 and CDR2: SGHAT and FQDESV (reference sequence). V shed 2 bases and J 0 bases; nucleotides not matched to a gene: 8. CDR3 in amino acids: CASSLQAGGPGSTDTQYF. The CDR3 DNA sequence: TGTGCCAGCAGCTTACAAGCGGGAGGGCCTGGTAGCACAGATACGCAGTATTTT.

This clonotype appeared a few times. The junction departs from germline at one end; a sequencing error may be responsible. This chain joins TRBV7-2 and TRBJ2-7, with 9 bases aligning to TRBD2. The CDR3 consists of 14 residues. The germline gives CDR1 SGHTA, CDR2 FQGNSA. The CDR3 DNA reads TGTGCCAGCACCTTAGCGGGGGTTGGGAATGAGCAGTACTTC. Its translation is CASTLAGVGNEQYF.

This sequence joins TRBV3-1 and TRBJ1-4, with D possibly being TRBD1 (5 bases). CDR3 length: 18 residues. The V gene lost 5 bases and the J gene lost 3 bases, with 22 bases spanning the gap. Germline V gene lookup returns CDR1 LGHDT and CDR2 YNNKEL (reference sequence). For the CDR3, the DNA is TGTGCCAGCAGCGGCGGGGCAGAAAGTCGCGGTCCTAATGAAAAACTGTTTTTT. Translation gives CASSGGAESRGPNEKLFF. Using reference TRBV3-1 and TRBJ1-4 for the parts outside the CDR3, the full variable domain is DTAVSQTPKYLVTQMGNDKSIKCEQNLGHDTMYWYKQDSKKFLKIMFSYNNKELIINETVPNRFSPKSPDKAHLNLHINSLELGDSAVYFCASSGGAESRGPNEKLFFGSGTQLSVL.

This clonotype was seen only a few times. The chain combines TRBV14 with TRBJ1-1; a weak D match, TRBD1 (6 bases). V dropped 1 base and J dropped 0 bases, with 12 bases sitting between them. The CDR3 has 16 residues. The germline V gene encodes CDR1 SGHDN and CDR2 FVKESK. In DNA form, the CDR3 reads TGTGCCAGCAGCCAAGTCGCAGGGGTCATGAACACTGAAGCTTTCTTT. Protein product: CASSQVAGVMNTEAFF.

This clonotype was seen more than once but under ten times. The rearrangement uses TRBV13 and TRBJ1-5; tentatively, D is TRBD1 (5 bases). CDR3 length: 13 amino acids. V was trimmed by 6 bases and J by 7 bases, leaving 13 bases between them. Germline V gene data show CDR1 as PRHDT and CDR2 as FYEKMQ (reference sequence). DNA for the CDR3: TGTGCCAGCAGTTGGGACCGCAGGCAGCCCCAGCATTTT. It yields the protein CASSWDRRQPQHF.

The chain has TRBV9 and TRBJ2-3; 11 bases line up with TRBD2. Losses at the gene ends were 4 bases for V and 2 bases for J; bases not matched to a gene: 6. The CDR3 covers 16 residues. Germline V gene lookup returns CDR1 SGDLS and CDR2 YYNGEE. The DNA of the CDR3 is TGTGCCAGCAGCACCCATAGCGGGGGGGCCACAGATACGCAGTATTTT. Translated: CASSTHSGGATDTQYF.

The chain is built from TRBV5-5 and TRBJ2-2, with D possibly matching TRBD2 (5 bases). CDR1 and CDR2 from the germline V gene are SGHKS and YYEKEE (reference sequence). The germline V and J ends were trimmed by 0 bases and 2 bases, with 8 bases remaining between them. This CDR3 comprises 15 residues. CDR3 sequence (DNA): TGTGCCAGCAGCTTGGAAGGGAGCAACACCGGGGAGCTGTTTTTT. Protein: CASSLEGSNTGELFF. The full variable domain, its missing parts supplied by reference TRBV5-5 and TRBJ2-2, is DAGVTQSPTHLIKTRGQQVTLRCSPISGHKSVSWYQQVLGQGPQFIFQYYEKEERGRGNFPDRFSARQFPNYSSELNVNALLLGDSALYLCASSLEGSNTGELFFGEGSRLTVL.

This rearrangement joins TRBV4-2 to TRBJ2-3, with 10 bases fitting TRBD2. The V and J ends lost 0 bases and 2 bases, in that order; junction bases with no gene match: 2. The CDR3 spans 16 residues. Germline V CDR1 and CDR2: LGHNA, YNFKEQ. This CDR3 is CASSQDTSGTTDTQYF. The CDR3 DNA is TGTGCCAGCAGCCAAGACACTAGCGGGACCACAGATACGCAGTATTTT.

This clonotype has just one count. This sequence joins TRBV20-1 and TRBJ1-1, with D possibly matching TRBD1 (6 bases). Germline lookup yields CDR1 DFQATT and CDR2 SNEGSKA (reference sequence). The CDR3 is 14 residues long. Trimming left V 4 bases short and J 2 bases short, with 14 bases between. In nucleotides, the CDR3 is TGCAGTGCTAACCCTTTGGGACATAACACTGAAGCTTTCTTT. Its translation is CSANPLGHNTEAFF.

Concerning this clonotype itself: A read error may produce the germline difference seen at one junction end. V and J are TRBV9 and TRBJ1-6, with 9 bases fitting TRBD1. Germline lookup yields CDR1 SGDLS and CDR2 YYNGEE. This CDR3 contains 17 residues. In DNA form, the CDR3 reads TGTGCCAGCAGCGCCAAAACCACAGGGGGCCGGAATTCACCCCACCACTTT. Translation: CASSAKTTGGRNSPHHF.

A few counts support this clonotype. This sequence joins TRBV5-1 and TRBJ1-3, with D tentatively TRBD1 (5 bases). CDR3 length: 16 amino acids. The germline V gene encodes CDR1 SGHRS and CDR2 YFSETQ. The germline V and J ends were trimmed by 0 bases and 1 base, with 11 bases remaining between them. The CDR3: CASSLGTSWSGNTIYF. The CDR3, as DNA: TGCGCCAGCAGCTTGGGGACAAGCTGGTCTGGAAACACCATATATTTT.

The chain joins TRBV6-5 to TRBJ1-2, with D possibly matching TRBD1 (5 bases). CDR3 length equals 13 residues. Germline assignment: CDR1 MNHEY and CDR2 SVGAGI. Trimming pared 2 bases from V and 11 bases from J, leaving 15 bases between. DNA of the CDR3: TGTGCCAGCAGTTACCCGGGACGTGAGGGTTACACCTTC. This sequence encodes CASSYPGREGYTF.

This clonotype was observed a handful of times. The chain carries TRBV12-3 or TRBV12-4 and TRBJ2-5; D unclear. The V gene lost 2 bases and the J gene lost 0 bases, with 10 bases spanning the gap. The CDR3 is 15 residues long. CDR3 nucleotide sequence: TGTGCCAGCAGTTTAAGGTCTGGGAACCAAGAGACCCAGTACTTC. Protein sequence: CASSLRSGNQETQYF.

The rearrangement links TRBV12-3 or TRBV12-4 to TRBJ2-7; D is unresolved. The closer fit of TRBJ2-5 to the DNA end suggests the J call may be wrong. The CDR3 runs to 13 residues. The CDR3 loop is CASSYHQAETQYF. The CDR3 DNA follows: TGTGCCAGCAGTTACCACCAGGCGGAGACCCAGTACTTC.

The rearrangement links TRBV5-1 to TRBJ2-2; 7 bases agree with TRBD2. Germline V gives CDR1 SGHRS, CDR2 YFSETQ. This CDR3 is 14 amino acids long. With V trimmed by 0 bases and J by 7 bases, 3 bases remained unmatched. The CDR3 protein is CASSLGAGSGELFF. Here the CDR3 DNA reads TGCGCCAGCAGCTTGGGAGCGGGAAGCGGGGAGCTGTTTTTT.

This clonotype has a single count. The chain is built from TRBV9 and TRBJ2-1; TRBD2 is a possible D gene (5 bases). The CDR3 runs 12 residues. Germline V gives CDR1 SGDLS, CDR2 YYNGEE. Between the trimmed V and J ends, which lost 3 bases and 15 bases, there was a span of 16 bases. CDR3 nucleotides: TGTGCCAGCAGCGCAGCTGGGAGTTCTTTGTTCTTC. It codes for CASSAAGSSLFF.

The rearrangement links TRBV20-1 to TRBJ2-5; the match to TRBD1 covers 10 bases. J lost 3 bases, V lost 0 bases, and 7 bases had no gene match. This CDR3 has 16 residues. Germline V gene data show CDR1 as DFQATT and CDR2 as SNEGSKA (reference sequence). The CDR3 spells CSARDTGTGEEETQYF. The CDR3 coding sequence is TGCAGTGCTAGAGACACCGGGACAGGGGAAGAAGAGACCCAGTACTTC.

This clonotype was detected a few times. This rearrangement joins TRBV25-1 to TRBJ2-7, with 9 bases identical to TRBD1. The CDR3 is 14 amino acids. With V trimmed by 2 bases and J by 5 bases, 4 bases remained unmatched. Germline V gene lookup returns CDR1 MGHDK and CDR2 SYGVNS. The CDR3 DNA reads TGTGCCAGCAGTGAACGCGGACAGGGGAACGAGCAGTACTTC. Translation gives CASSERGQGNEQYF.

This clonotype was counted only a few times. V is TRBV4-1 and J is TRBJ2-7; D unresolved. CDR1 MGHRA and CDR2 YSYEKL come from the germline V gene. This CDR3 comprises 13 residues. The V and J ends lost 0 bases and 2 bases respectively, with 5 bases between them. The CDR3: CASSQDETYEQYF. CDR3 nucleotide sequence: TGCGCCAGCAGCCAAGACGAAACCTACGAGCAGTACTTC.

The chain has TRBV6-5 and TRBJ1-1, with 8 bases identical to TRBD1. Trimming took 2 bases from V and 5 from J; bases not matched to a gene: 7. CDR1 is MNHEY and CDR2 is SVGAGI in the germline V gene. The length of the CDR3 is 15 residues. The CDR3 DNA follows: TGTGCCAGCAGTTACCCAGGCAGGGGGCAGACTGAAGCTTTCTTT. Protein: CASSYPGRGQTEAFF.

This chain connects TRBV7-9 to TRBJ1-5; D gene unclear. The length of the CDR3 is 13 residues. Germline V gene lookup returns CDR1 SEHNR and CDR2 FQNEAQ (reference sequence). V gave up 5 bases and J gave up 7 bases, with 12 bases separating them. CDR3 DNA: TGTGCCAGCAGCGGACTACAAGGGCAGCCCCAGCATTTT. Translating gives CASSGLQGQPQHF.

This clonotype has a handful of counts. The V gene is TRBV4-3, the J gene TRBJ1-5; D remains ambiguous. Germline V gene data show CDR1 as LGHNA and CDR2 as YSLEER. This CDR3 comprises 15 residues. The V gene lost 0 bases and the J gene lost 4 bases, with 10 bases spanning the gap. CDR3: CASSQDRSGNQPQHF. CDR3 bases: TGCGCCAGCAGCCAAGATCGTTCGGGGAATCAGCCCCAGCATTTT.

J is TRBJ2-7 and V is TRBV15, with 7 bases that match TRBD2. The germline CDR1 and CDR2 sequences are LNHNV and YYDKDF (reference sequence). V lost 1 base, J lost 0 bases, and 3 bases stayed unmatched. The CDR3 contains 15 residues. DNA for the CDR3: TGTGCCACCAGCAGAGTGGGGAGGGTCTCCTACGAGCAGTACTTC. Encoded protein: CATSRVGRVSYEQYF. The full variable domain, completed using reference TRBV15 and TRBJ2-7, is DAMVIQNPRYQVTQFGKPVTLSCSQTLNHNVMYWYQQKSSQAPKLLFHYYDKDFNNEADTPDNFQSRRPNTSFCFLDIRSPGLGDTAMYLCATSRVGRVSYEQYFGPGTRLTVT.

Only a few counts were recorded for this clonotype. CDR3 coding DNA: TGCTCGTGCCCCCGATCATTTCGAAACATTCAGTACTTC. Its protein is CSCPRSFRNIQYF. This chain uses TRBV20-1 with TRBJ2-4; no definite D call. The CDR3 spans 13 residues. Germline CDR1 reads DFQATT; CDR2 reads SNEGSKA (reference sequence).

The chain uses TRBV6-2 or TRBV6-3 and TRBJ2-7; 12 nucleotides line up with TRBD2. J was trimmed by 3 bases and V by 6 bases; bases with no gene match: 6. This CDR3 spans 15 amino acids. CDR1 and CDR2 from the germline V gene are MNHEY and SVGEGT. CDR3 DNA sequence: TGTGCCAGCAGGCCCGTACTAGCGGGAGGCTACGAGCAGTACTTC. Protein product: CASRPVLAGGYEQYF.

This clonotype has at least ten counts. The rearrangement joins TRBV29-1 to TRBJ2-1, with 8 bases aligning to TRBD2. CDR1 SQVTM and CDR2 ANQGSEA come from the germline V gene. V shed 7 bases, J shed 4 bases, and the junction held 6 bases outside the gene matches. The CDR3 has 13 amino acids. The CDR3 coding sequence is TGCAGCGGTGTAGCGGGGATATACAATGAGCAGTTCTTC. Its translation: CSGVAGIYNEQFF.

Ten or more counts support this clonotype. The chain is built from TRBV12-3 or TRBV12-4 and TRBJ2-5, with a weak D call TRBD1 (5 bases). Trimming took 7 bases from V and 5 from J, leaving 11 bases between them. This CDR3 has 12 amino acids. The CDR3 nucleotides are TGTGCCAGCACCTGGGCAGGGGAGACCCAGTACTTC. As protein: CASTWAGETQYF.

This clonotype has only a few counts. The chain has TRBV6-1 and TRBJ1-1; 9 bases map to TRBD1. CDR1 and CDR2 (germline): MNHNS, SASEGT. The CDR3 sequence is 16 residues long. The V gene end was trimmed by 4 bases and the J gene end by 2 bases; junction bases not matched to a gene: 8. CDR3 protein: CASSGSGTGSNTEAFF. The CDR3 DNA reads TGTGCCAGCAGTGGCTCCGGGACAGGGTCTAACACTGAAGCTTTCTTT.

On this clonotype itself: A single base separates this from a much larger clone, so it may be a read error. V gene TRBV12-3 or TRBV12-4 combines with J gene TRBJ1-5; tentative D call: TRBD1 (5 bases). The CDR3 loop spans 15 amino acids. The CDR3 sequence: CTSSHGQGWDQPQHF. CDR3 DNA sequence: TGTACCAGCAGCCACGGACAAGGATGGGATCAGCCCCAGCATTTT.

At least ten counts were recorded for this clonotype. Here the CDR3 DNA reads TGCGCCAGCAGCCAAGACCAGGGTAGCAATCAGCCCCAGCATTTT. It translates to CASSQDQGSNQPQHF. This chain joins TRBV4-1 and TRBJ1-5; TRBD1 might be the D (5 bases). The length of the CDR3 is 15 residues. From germline, CDR1 is MGHRA and CDR2 YSYEKL. V dropped 0 bases and J dropped 0 bases, with 6 bases sitting between them.

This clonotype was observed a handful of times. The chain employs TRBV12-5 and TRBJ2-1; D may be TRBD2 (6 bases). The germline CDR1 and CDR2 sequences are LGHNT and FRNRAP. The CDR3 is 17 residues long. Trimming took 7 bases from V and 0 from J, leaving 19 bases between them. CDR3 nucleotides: TGTGCTAGTGCCGGAGGGATACCCGGGAGCTCCTACAATGAGCAGTTCTTC. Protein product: CASAGGIPGSSYNEQFF.